This entry describes one T cell receptor (beta chain). Its antigen has not been determined. No per-base quality is available; no much larger clone lies one base away. The data belong to a study of T cell responses to AZD1222 COVID-19 vaccine (dated by TCRdb to the early 2020s). In the study overall: TCR sequencing covered 230 to 250 trial participants: 200 to 220 given two doses of AZD1222 and approximately 25 given two doses of MenACWY control vaccine. Trial participants were enrolled by age into 18-55, 56-69 and 70-plus year subgroups, with approximately 160, 26 and 62 TCR-sequenced participants respectively. The investigation overall reported the following: After two AZD1222 doses, spike-specific TCR breadth and depth were significantly higher than at day 0 and than in MenACWY recipients. Participants were mostly white British and included more females than males, and it was suggested by the authors that clonal diversity may have been underestimated. Only six AZD1222 recipients were SARS-CoV-2 seropositive at baseline, limiting conclusions about previously exposed vaccinees. The 56-69-year group was small, and its depth increase did not reach significance, likely because of low power. Because no day 14 peak-response samples were available, the repertoires could be characterized only after the peak T cell response. Epitopes outside the regions mutated in the B.1.351 and B.1.1.7 variants were reportedly recognized by nearly half of the unique spike-specific TCRs. Vaccine-associated CD4 TCRs spanned the whole spike protein, with dominant responses in regions 160-218 and 743-854.

The time point label, read with the paper, signifies: about 28 days (+/-7) after the second vaccine dose. AZD1222 recipients with second doses at about 4 weeks or about 12 weeks were pooled, because spike-specific TCR depth and breadth did not differ between schedules. The vaccinee samples were drawn from two UK trials, COV001 and COV002, one of which was a single-blind randomized controlled phase 2/3 trial testing AZD1222 (ChAdOx1 nCoV-19) in healthy adults. For TCRbeta chain sequencing, PBMC samples from trial participants were taken at day 0 and at day 28 after the second dose. The CDR3 regions of human TCRbeta chains were subjected to immunosequencing. The source study handled its data this way. Repertoire TCRs were checked for matches against a reference library of SARS-CoV-2-specific TCRs that had been generated using the MIRA antigen-specificity platform. Breadth was defined as the fraction of unique TCRs that were SARS-CoV-2-associated. Depth was defined as the fraction of total T cells that were SARS-CoV-2-associated. Each spike-specific TCR was assigned to its reactive spike region and to a CD4 or CD8 class using the MIRA data. Log10-transformed breadth and depth values were compared by one-way ANOVA with Sidak's multiple comparisons tests. TCRdb obtained this table from immuneACCESS and retained in-frame rearrangements with V and J assigned. These tables miss some clones; where compared with another copy, unresolved V genes account for less than half of the shortfall, and the remainder is unexplained. Clone size and the V and J calls come from that table; the DNA yielded D and trimming. The sample table shows 95,000 to 150,000 clones, and more than 80% are seen once. Of the sample, less than 5.5% is held by the ten largest clones.

V is cut by 5 bases and J by 6 bases, and the space between the germline ends is 11 bases. From its cysteine to its phenylalanine, the CDR3 spans 12 amino acids. The sequence is cut down to CDR3 DNA, 36 bases in frame from base 1. This TCR derives from an adult who received the AZD1222 COVID-19 vaccine. The source material was peripheral blood, sampled 28 days after the second AZD1222 dose. The chain uses TRBV12-3 or TRBV12-4 and TRBJ2-7; no D gene can be assigned with confidence. This receptor has the CDR3 CASSHQHGEQYF. The bases are TGTGCCAGCAGTCACCAACACGGCGAGCAGTACTTC.